The present entry profiles one T cell receptor (beta chain) with its context. Antigen unknown. These data are taken from a study of human T cells and chemical hapten exposure. Across the study: DPC at 0.01% went onto the upper back in patch tests, read at 6 days. Slight volume differences across pooled libraries mainly accounted for varying per-sample TCR yields.

TCRdb fed the RACE reads into MiXCR, producing one record per CDR3 protein. The sample includes roughly 200,000 distinct CDR3 sequences, roughly a quarter of them seen just once. With 3 bases removed from V and 9 bases from J, the gap between germline ends came to 12 bases. This CDR3 comprises 13 residues. Germline-derived CDR1 and CDR2 are MNHEY and SMNVEV (reference sequence). Broader study findings: Against controls, expanded TCRs gave rise to significantly more large CDR3 similarity clusters. High-frequency TCRs, those above 1 in 1000, stayed the same after DPC sensitization.

Time point given: patch test 3, about 24 weeks after DPC sensitization. Described treatment: therapeutic diphenylcyclopropenone sensitization with weekly scalp DPC. The chain recombines TRBV27 with TRBJ2-1, with a tentative D call TRBD2 (5 bases). Sample: whole blood, taken in connection with sensitization to the hapten diphenylcyclopropenone (DPC). The receptor was derived from a woman between 40 and 55 years old with alopecia areata. Some clones in this sample may be carry-over from other donors' samples. The CDR3 region is CASSFRGRGEQFF. Written as DNA, the CDR3 is TGTGCCAGCAGTTTCCGTGGCCGGGGTGAGCAGTTCTTC.